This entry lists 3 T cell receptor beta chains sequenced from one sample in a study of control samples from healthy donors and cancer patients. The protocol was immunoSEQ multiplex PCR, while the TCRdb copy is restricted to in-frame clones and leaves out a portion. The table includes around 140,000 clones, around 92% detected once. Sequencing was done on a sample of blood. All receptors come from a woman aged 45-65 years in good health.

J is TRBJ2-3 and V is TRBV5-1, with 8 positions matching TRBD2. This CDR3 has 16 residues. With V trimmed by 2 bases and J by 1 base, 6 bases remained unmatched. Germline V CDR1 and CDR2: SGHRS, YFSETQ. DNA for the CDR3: TGCGCCAGCAGCTTCGAACGGGGGGGAGGCACAGATACGCAGTATTTT. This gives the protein CASSFERGGGTDTQYF.

DNA of the CDR3: TGTGCCAGCAGCAGCGGGACAGCTCTCTCTGGAAACACCATATATTTT. Translating it yields CASSSGTALSGNTIYF. The chain employs TRBV5-4 and TRBJ1-3, with 7 bases fitting TRBD1. CDR1 SGHNT and CDR2 YYREEE come from the germline V gene (reference sequence). This CDR3 contains 16 residues. V gave up 4 bases and J gave up 0 bases; unmatched junction bases: 7.

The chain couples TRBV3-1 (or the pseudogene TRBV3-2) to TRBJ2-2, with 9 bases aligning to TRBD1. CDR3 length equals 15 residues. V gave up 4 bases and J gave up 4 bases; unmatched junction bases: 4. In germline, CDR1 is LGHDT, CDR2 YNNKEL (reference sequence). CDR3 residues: CASSLTGGSTGELFF. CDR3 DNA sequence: TGTGCCAGCAGCCTGACAGGGGGAAGCACCGGGGAGCTGTTTTTT.